This TCR beta chain was documented in a study of molecular identifiers for immune sequencing clone quantification. Germline V gene sequence: CDR1 MDHEN, CDR2 SYDVKM. The CDR3 is 12 residues long. Using its own MiXCR run on the PCR reads, TCRdb lists one record per CDR3 protein. The sample includes about 640,000 distinct CDR3 sequences, about 20% of them seen just once. This clonotype has only a few counts. Its ends do not fully match the called genes, so a read error is possible. The sequenced sample consisted of naive CD8+ T cells from blood, with Jurkat cell RNA spiked in. Subset noted: FACS-sorted CD8+CD4-CCR7+CD45RA+ naive T cells. V gene TRBV28 combines with J gene TRBJ2-7; D uncertain. The TCR comes from a human donor in good health. Some libraries in this study had Jurkat cell RNA spiked in. The CDR3 DNA reads TGTGCCAGCAGCTCAAGCTCCTACGGGCAGTACTTC. Translation gives CASSSSSYGQYF.